What follows are 10 T cell receptor beta chains derived from one specimen sequenced in a study of shared clonotypes between healthy human individuals. The naive CD8 population came from CD45RO-negative cells selected for CCR7, without terminally differentiated effector memory CD45RA+ cells. Libraries were prepared by immunoSEQ multiplex PCR; TCRdb keeps only in-frame clonotypes and omits some of them. Of approximately 600,000 clones listed, approximately 95% are singletons. Sequencing was performed on naive CD8+ T cells sorted from blood. The receptors derive from a woman aged 25 to 39 in good health.

The CDR3 coding sequence is TGTGCCAGCAGCGCCATAGGAGGGGGAGGACTGGGCGCTGAAGCTTTCTTT. This translates into CASSAIGGGGLGAEAFF. The chain has TRBV9 and TRBJ1-1; D perhaps matches TRBD1 (6 bases). This CDR3 contains 17 residues. The V and J ends lost 3 bases and 6 bases respectively, with 24 bases between them. Germline V gene lookup returns CDR1 SGDLS and CDR2 YYNGEE.

The table lists this clone with a count of one. V and J are TRBV27 and TRBJ2-7; a possible D gene is TRBD2 (5 bases). V gave up 3 bases and J gave up 4 bases, with 16 bases separating them. From germline, CDR1 is MNHEY and CDR2 SMNVEV (reference sequence). The CDR3 covers 15 residues. The chain's CDR3 is CASSFVAGGPYEQYF. As DNA, the CDR3 is TGTGCCAGCAGTTTTGTGGCGGGCGGACCTTACGAGCAGTACTTC.

The chain joins TRBV2 to TRBJ2-7; D is uncertain. Trimming removed 6 bases at V and 0 bases at J, with 15 bases between. The CDR3 runs 15 residues. Germline loops: CDR1 SNHLY, CDR2 FYNNEI. CDR3 nucleotide sequence: TGTGCCAGCAGGGACGCCCTCGACAACTCCTACGAGCAGTACTTC. The encoded protein is CASRDALDNSYEQYF.

This clone was recorded only once. This sequence joins TRBV6-1 and TRBJ2-7; TRBD1 aligns across 9 bases. Germline V gene sequence: CDR1 MNHNS, CDR2 SASEGT. This CDR3 comprises 15 residues. The trim removed 8 bases at V and 3 bases at J, leaving 11 bases unmatched. CDR3 amino acids: CASGGPGQGGYEQYF. The CDR3 DNA reads as TGTGCCAGCGGGGGTCCGGGACAGGGCGGCTACGAGCAGTACTTC.

The chain combines TRBV19 with TRBJ1-2; D is possibly TRBD1 (6 bases). V lost 3 bases to trimming and J lost 6 bases, with 11 bases between them. CDR3 length equals 13 residues. The germline V gene encodes CDR1 LNHDA and CDR2 SQIVND (reference sequence). The CDR3 loop reads CASSIVDRDGYTF. The DNA of the CDR3 is TGTGCCAGTAGTATCGTGGACAGAGATGGCTACACCTTC.

The chain links TRBV19 to TRBJ2-1, with TRBD2 matching over 9 bases. Germline V lookup: CDR1 LNHDA, CDR2 SQIVND (reference sequence). Unmatched junction bases numbered 4, after V lost 2 bases and J lost 2 bases. CDR3 size: 16 residues. CDR3 sequence (DNA): TGTGCCAGTAGTATACGGGGCGGGAGGGCCTACAATGAGCAGTTCTTC. Amino acids: CASSIRGGRAYNEQFF.

The V and J genes are TRBV30 and TRBJ2-5; D is perhaps TRBD2 (6 bases). Looked up from germline, CDR1 is GTSNPN and CDR2 is SVGIG (reference sequence). The CDR3 is 16 amino acids. V was shortened by 0 bases and J by 5 bases, with 19 bases between the two germline ends. CDR3 protein: CAWSVGFGAEGETQYF. Written as DNA, the CDR3 is TGTGCCTGGAGTGTAGGTTTCGGCGCGGAGGGGGAGACCCAGTACTTC.

In the case of this clone: Other DNA sequences within the sample encode an identical CDR3. This chain connects TRBV19 to TRBJ2-6; D not resolved. From germline, CDR1 is LNHDA and CDR2 SQIVND (reference sequence). Trimming removed 2 bases from V and 4 bases from J, with 6 bases in between. The CDR3 extends over 14 amino acids. This chain's CDR3 is CASSILGGANVLTF. The CDR3 DNA follows: TGTGCCAGTAGTATACTCGGAGGGGCCAACGTCCTGACTTTC.

The J gene is TRBJ1-1, the V gene TRBV7-2; 7 bases agree with TRBD1. Germline CDR1 is SGHTA and CDR2 is FQGNSA. Losses at the gene ends were 4 bases for V and 0 bases for J; bases not matched to a gene: 5. The CDR3 has 15 residues. The CDR3 sequence is CASSSLQGVNTEAFF. CDR3 coding DNA: TGTGCCAGCAGCTCCCTTCAGGGGGTGAACACTGAAGCTTTCTTT.

The chain combines TRBV2 with TRBJ2-1; 9 bases align to TRBD1. V was clipped by 5 bases and J by 5 bases; unmatched bases: 10. CDR1 SNHLY and CDR2 FYNNEI come from the germline V gene. CDR3 length: 16 residues. CDR3 amino acids: CASSRPGQGVDNEQFF. The CDR3 coding sequence is TGTGCCAGCAGTCGGCCGGGACAGGGTGTGGACAATGAGCAGTTCTTC.